A single sample gave rise to the 30 T cell receptor beta chains below, sequenced in a study of identical twins. TCRdb processed the 5' RACE reads anew with MiXCR; each CDR3 protein has one entry. The sample gives approximately 500,000 distinct CDR3 sequences, roughly 15% of which show up once; 0.35% to 0.45% is in the top ten. Separately, the same data were catalogued under a study of yellow fever vaccine responses in identical twins.

Sample: CD4+ T cells sorted from blood. The receptor set was obtained from a woman aged 18-29 years in good health.

V and J are TRBV5-1 and TRBJ2-6, with D possibly called TRBD1 or TRBD2 (6 bases each). Between the trimmed V and J ends, which lost 1 base and 1 base, there was a span of 15 bases. This CDR3 has 18 residues. Germline loops: CDR1 SGHRS, CDR2 YFSETQ. The CDR3 is CASSLWGALASGANVLTF. CDR3 in DNA: TGCGCCAGCAGCTTGTGGGGGGCCCTAGCATCTGGGGCCAACGTCCTGACTTTC.

In this sample, this clonotype turned up a few times. This chain uses TRBV5-1 with TRBJ1-1; possibly TRBD1 for D (5 bases). The germline V gene encodes CDR1 SGHRS and CDR2 YFSETQ. CDR3 length: 16 residues. Deletions cut 7 bases from V and 4 bases from J, with 23 bases between. CDR3 DNA: TGCGCCAGCTCCCCGGGACTTCACCCGGCGGGCACTGAAGCTTTCTTT. This codes for CASSPGLHPAGTEAFF.

This clonotype was observed a few times. The J gene is TRBJ2-7, the V gene TRBV2; the match to TRBD2 covers 11 bases. Germline assignment: CDR1 SNHLY and CDR2 FYNNEI. Trimming removed 0 bases from V and 6 bases from J; junction bases left unmatched: 4. This CDR3 comprises 15 residues. CDR3 in DNA: TGTGCCAGCAGTGAAGCGGCTAGCGGGAGGTCCGAGCAGTACTTC. Protein: CASSEAASGRSEQYF.

This sequence joins TRBV21-1 and TRBJ2-1. TRBV21-1 is deemed a pseudogene. This CDR3 is built from 17 residues. The DNA for the CDR3 is TGTGCCAGCAGCAAATTCTACCCTTTCTCACCCTACAATGAGCAGTTCTTC. Protein: CASSKFYPFSPYNEQFF.

The genes are TRBV6-2 or TRBV6-3 and TRBJ2-1; D is ambiguous. Germline V gene sequence: CDR1 MNHEY, CDR2 SVGEGT. The CDR3 spans 20 residues. V was shortened by 2 bases and J by 0 bases, with 23 bases between the two germline ends. The CDR3 region has the DNA TGTGCCAGCAGTTACAAGGTTATACGTGGTCTTACGAGCTCCTACAATGAGCAGTTCTTC. As protein: CASSYKVIRGLTSSYNEQFF.

This chain joins TRBV2 and TRBJ2-3; TRBD2 matches 13 bases. Trimming removed 3 bases from V and 3 bases from J; junction bases left unmatched: 9. The CDR3 is 18 residues long. From germline, CDR1 is SNHLY and CDR2 FYNNEI. The CDR3: CASSETGTSGIRTDTQYF. In DNA form, the CDR3 reads TGTGCCAGCAGTGAGACCGGGACTAGCGGGATTCGGACAGATACGCAGTATTTT.

The V gene is TRBV19, the J gene TRBJ1-5; 7 nucleotides agree with TRBD1. V shed 3 bases, J shed 4 bases, and the junction held 3 bases outside the gene matches. This CDR3 comprises 14 residues. CDR1 and CDR2 from the germline V gene are LNHDA and SQIVND (reference sequence). CDR3 in DNA: TGTGCCAGTAGTATCCGACAGGGAAATCAGCCCCAGCATTTT. This gives the protein CASSIRQGNQPQHF.

This sequence joins TRBV29-1 and TRBJ2-3; TRBD2 aligns across 11 bases. CDR3 length: 14 residues. Germline V gene lookup returns CDR1 SQVTM and CDR2 ANQGSEA. The V gene end was trimmed by 7 bases and the J gene end by 0 bases; junction bases not matched to a gene: 3. The CDR3 loop reads CSGRLAGSTDTQYF. CDR3 bases: TGCAGCGGTCGACTAGCGGGGAGCACAGATACGCAGTATTTT.

There are a few counts of this clonotype. This chain links TRBV4-2 with TRBJ2-5; D might be TRBD1 (6 bases). This CDR3 is built from 17 residues. CDR1 is LGHNA and CDR2 is YNFKEQ in the germline V gene. Trimming took 5 bases from V and 5 from J, leaving 24 bases between them. Here the CDR3 reads CASSSRAPRGVSETQYF. DNA of the CDR3: TGTGCCAGCAGCTCAAGGGCCCCCAGGGGCGTATCGGAGACCCAGTACTTC.

V is TRBV28 and J is TRBJ2-5; maybe TRBD2 (5 bases). Trimming removed 3 bases from V and 5 bases from J, with 16 bases in between. Germline V gene data show CDR1 as MDHEN and CDR2 as SYDVKM. The CDR3 has 15 amino acids. The CDR3 sequence: CASSLRVGKWETQYF. DNA of the CDR3: TGTGCCAGCAGTTTGAGGGTAGGGAAATGGGAGACCCAGTACTTC.

V is TRBV7-9 and J is TRBJ2-3; D gene ambiguous. Germline V CDR1 and CDR2: SEHNR, FQNEAQ (reference sequence). This CDR3 has 14 amino acids. Trimming took 1 base from V and 4 from J, leaving 9 bases between them. This chain's CDR3 is CASSLGIGADTQYF. As DNA, the CDR3 is TGTGCCAGCAGCTTAGGGATTGGGGCAGATACGCAGTATTTT.

This clonotype occurred a few times. This chain joins TRBV4-2 and TRBJ2-1; weak D call: TRBD1 (5 bases). Germline values: CDR1 LGHNA, CDR2 YNFKEQ. V lost 4 bases and J lost 4, with 11 bases in between. This CDR3 has 14 amino acids. CDR3 residues: CASSPGAQYNEQFF. CDR3 nucleotides: TGTGCCAGCAGCCCTGGGGCCCAGTACAATGAGCAGTTCTTC.

This clonotype was seen only a few times. V is TRBV20-1 and J is TRBJ2-1; no reliable D call. Germline V gives CDR1 DFQATT, CDR2 SNEGSKA (reference sequence). This CDR3 comprises 15 residues. The V end lost 7 bases, the J end lost 0 bases, and 16 bases lay between the germline ends. The CDR3 reads CSVLLHQSSYNEQFF. CDR3 DNA sequence: TGCAGTGTCCTACTCCACCAGAGCTCCTACAATGAGCAGTTCTTC.

The chain combines TRBV10-3 with TRBJ2-7, with D perhaps matching TRBD1 (6 bases). V was cut by 3 bases and J by 5 bases, with 11 bases left in between. This CDR3 is 13 amino acids long. The V gene's germline CDR1 is ENHRY and CDR2 SYGVKD. Here the CDR3 DNA reads TGTGCCATCAGTGAAGGGGGTCGTGACGAGCAGTACGTC. It specifies CAISEGGRDEQYV.

This chain connects TRBV5-1 to TRBJ2-5; no clear D. Germline V gene data show CDR1 as SGHRS and CDR2 as YFSETQ. V was trimmed by 0 bases and J by 2 bases, leaving 11 bases between them. This CDR3 contains 15 residues. CDR3 DNA sequence: TGCGCCAGCAGCTTGGAAGGCGGCGGACAAGAGACCCAGTACTTC. Amino acid sequence: CASSLEGGGQETQYF. Full variable domain (missing parts from reference TRBV5-1 and TRBJ2-5): KAGVTQTPRYLIKTRGQQVTLSCSPISGHRSVSWYQQTPGQGLQFLFEYFSETQRNKGNFPGRFSGRQFSNSRSEMNVSTLELGDSALYLCASSLEGGGQETQYFGPGTRLLVL.

The chain employs TRBV2 and TRBJ2-3; TRBD1 matches 9 bases. Germline V gene sequence: CDR1 SNHLY, CDR2 FYNNEI. V lost 6 bases and J lost 4; bases outside the gene matches: 14. This CDR3 has 17 residues. Here the CDR3 DNA reads TGTGCCAGCAGCGACAGGTGGGGGACAGGGTTCCCAGATACGCAGTATTTT. Translating it yields CASSDRWGTGFPDTQYF.

The genes are TRBV3-1 and TRBJ2-2; D might be TRBD1 or TRBD2, each matching 5 bases. Trimming took off 5 bases at V and 6 bases at J, with 16 bases between the two ends. Germline lookup yields CDR1 LGHDT and CDR2 YNNKEL (reference sequence). The CDR3 consists of 15 residues. CDR3 amino acids: CASSFGGPSPGELFF. In nucleotides, the CDR3 is TGTGCCAGCAGCTTTGGGGGACCCAGCCCCGGGGAGCTGTTTTTT.

The gene calls are TRBV6-1 and TRBJ1-1, with D maybe TRBD1 (5 bases). This CDR3 has 14 amino acids. With 8 bases removed from V and 0 bases from J, the gap between germline ends came to 13 bases. CDR1 is MNHNS and CDR2 is SASEGT in the germline V gene. CDR3 bases: TGTGCCAGCCATCCCCAGGGCTTGAACACTGAAGCTTTCTTT. Its protein product is CASHPQGLNTEAFF.

The chain couples TRBV25-1 to TRBJ2-7; tentatively, D is TRBD1 (6 bases). This CDR3 comprises 15 residues. Germline CDR1 reads MGHDK; CDR2 reads SYGVNS. Trimming stripped 7 bases from V and 0 bases from J, with 16 bases between. CDR3 nucleotide sequence: TGTGCCAGCAAAAAACAGGGTGAGAACTCCTACGAGCAGTACGTC. Encoded protein: CASKKQGENSYEQYV.

There are a few counts of this clonotype. The V call is TRBV7-6, the J call TRBJ2-5; TRBD2 matches 7 bases. The CDR3 has 14 amino acids. V gave up 5 bases and J gave up 2 bases; unmatched junction bases: 5. Per germline, CDR1 SGHVS and CDR2 FNYEAQ. The CDR3 here is CASSRSGEQETQYF. The CDR3 DNA reads as TGTGCCAGCAGCAGAAGCGGGGAACAAGAGACCCAGTACTTC.

This clonotype was seen more than once but under ten times. V gene TRBV6-2 or TRBV6-3 combines with J gene TRBJ2-2; 14 bases are a match to TRBD2. Per the germline V gene, CDR1 is MNHEY and CDR2 is SVGEGT. Trimming at V came to 2 bases and at J to 5 bases, leaving 13 bases not matched to a gene. This CDR3 is built from 20 residues. CDR3 nucleotides: TGTGCCAGCAGTTACCGCCCCGGGACTAGCGGGAGTAGTCGGACCGGGGAGCTGTTTTTT. It is translated as CASSYRPGTSGSSRTGELFF.

This clonotype has more than one count but fewer than ten. The chain combines TRBV11-1 with TRBJ2-3; 7 nucleotides line up with TRBD2. This CDR3 has 18 residues. V lost 8 bases and J lost 2; bases outside the gene matches: 19. Per germline, CDR1 SGHAT and CDR2 FQDESV (reference sequence). The CDR3 region has the DNA TGTGCCAGCCAAGGTCTGCAGCGGGGAGAACTCTCCACAGATACGCAGTATTTT. Residues: CASQGLQRGELSTDTQYF. Drawing the rest from reference TRBV11-1 and TRBJ2-3, the complete variable domain is EAEVAQSPRYKITEKSQAVAFWCDPISGHATLYWYRQILGQGPELLVQFQDESVVDDSQLPKDRFSAERLKGVDSTLKIQPAELGDSAMYLCASQGLQRGELSTDTQYFGPGTRLTVL.

This clonotype has a handful of counts. V is TRBV12-3 or TRBV12-4 and J is TRBJ1-6, with D unclear. The CDR3 covers 14 residues. V lost 6 bases to trimming and J lost 6 bases, with 12 bases between them. The CDR3 is CASRAGLGNSPLHF. Written as DNA, the CDR3 is TGTGCCAGCAGGGCCGGACTGGGTAATTCACCCCTCCACTTT.

This clonotype has just a few counts. The V and J genes are TRBV12-3 or TRBV12-4 and TRBJ1-5, with D tentatively TRBD1 (5 bases). This CDR3 comprises 15 residues. Trimming removed 3 bases at V and 6 bases at J, with 15 bases between. CDR3 amino acids: CASSLLKGPGQPQHF. The DNA of the CDR3 is TGTGCCAGCAGTTTGTTAAAGGGACCGGGTCAGCCCCAGCATTTT.

This clonotype was counted many times. This CDR3 reads CASSPGLRAYEQYF. The CDR3 DNA sequence: TGTGCCAGCAGCCCAGGACTAAGAGCCTACGAGCAGTACTTC. The V and J genes are TRBV7-9 and TRBJ2-7, with D tentatively TRBD2 (6 bases). Per germline, CDR1 SEHNR and CDR2 FQNEAQ (reference sequence). CDR3 length: 14 amino acids. Trimming removed 5 bases from V and 2 bases from J, with 13 bases in between.

CDR3 in amino acids: CASKGGGSTGELFF. The CDR3 nucleotides read TGCGCCAGCAAAGGGGGGGGTTCCACCGGGGAGCTGTTTTTT. The chain combines TRBV10-2 with TRBJ2-2, with TRBD2 as a possible D gene (7 bases). V was pared by 7 bases and J by 4 bases, with 13 bases between. The CDR3 contains 14 residues. In germline, CDR1 is WSHSY, CDR2 SAAADI.

This clonotype was counted between two and nine times. V usage is TRBV20-1 and J usage is TRBJ2-1; D is unclear. V shed 0 bases and J shed 0 bases, with 12 bases lying between them. Germline V CDR1 and CDR2: DFQATT, SNEGSKA (reference sequence). The CDR3 totals 16 residues. The CDR3 sequence is CSARETPGSSYNEQFF. The CDR3 coding sequence is TGCAGTGCTAGAGAAACGCCCGGAAGCTCCTACAATGAGCAGTTCTTC.

In its sample, this clonotype was seen a few times. V gene TRBV10-3 combines with J gene TRBJ2-1; 8 bases are shared with TRBD2. The J segment lost 2 bases and the V segment lost 7 bases, leaving 4 bases of the junction unmatched. Per germline, CDR1 ENHRY and CDR2 SYGVKD. The CDR3 is 14 residues long. The CDR3 coding sequence is TGTGCCATCACCCCGGGAGGGCCCTACAATGAGCAGTTCTTC. It yields the protein CAITPGGPYNEQFF.

This chain's CDR3 is CASSLRAGGETQYF. The CDR3, as DNA: TGTGCCAGCAGCTTAAGGGCAGGGGGAGAGACCCAGTACTTC. The genes are TRBV7-8 and TRBJ2-5; 7 positions match TRBD1. CDR3 length: 14 residues. V was pared by 2 bases and J by 4 bases, with 4 bases of the junction left unmatched. Per germline, CDR1 SGHVS and CDR2 FQNEAQ.

This clonotype has more than one count but fewer than ten. The chain has TRBV18 and TRBJ1-1; no clear D. Germline V CDR1 and CDR2: KGHSH, LQKENI. Deletions cut 0 bases from V and 4 bases from J, with 3 bases between. The CDR3 has 12 residues. CDR3 sequence (DNA): TGTGCCAGCTCACCACCGCCCACTGAAGCTTTCTTT. As protein: CASSPPPTEAFF.